Listed here are 5 T cell receptor beta chains from one sample, sequenced in a study of cytotoxic CD8 clonotypes in ibrutinib-treated CLL. Assay used: immunoSEQ multiplex PCR; TCRdb lists only in-frame clones, some missing. The sample contains about 50,000 clones, around four fifths of which appear only once. The sample consisted of PBMCs, taken after 24 months of ibrutinib treatment. These receptors were collected from a human donor with chronic lymphocytic leukemia.

The chain links TRBV9 to TRBJ2-5; D may be TRBD1 or TRBD2 (6 bases each). The length of the CDR3 is 15 residues. CDR1 and CDR2 from the germline V gene are SGDLS and YYNGEE. V dropped 0 bases and J dropped 4 bases, with 13 bases sitting between them. CDR3 region: CASSVAGGGSETQYF. As DNA, the CDR3 is TGTGCCAGCAGCGTAGCCGGAGGGGGGTCAGAGACCCAGTACTTC. The variable domain in full, completed from reference TRBV9 and TRBJ2-5, reads DSGVTQTPKHLITATGQRVTLRCSPRSGDLSVYWYQQSLDQGLQFLIQYYNGEERAKGNILERFSAQQFPDLHSELNLSSLELGDSALYFCASSVAGGGSETQYFGPGTRLLVL.

Remarks on this clone: Other DNA sequences in this specimen translate into the identical CDR3. The chain uses TRBV28 and TRBJ1-1; D gene uncertain. The CDR3 is 11 residues long. CDR1 is MDHEN, CDR2 SYDVKM, per germline. The V gene lost 2 bases and the J gene lost 4 bases, with 2 bases spanning the gap. The CDR3 coding sequence is TGTGCCAGCAGTTTAGGCACTGAAGCTTTCTTT. Translating it yields CASSLGTEAFF.

This clone was seen only a few times. The V call is TRBV6-4, the J call TRBJ2-1, with 11 bases that match TRBD2. The CDR3 is 15 amino acids. Germline V gives CDR1 MRHNA, CDR2 SNTAGT. V trimming: 5 bases; J trimming: 0 bases; junction bases outside the gene matches: 0. This CDR3 reads CASSTSGSSYNEQFF. CDR3 in DNA: TGTGCCAGCAGTACTAGCGGGAGCTCCTACAATGAGCAGTTCTTC.

The chain combines TRBV12-5 with TRBJ1-2, with unresolved D. Germline CDR1 is LGHNT and CDR2 is FRNRAP. V was trimmed by 2 bases and J by 5 bases, leaving 15 bases between them. The CDR3 is 15 amino acids. The DNA for the CDR3 is TGTGCTAGTGGTTTGACCCCCGGGAGTGGATATGGCTACACCTTC. It encodes CASGLTPGSGYGYTF. Looking up the rest from reference TRBV12-5 and TRBJ1-2 gives the full variable domain: DARVTQTPRHKVTEMGQEVTMRCQPILGHNTVFWYRQTMMQGLELLAYFRNRAPLDDSGMPKDRFSAEMPDATLATLKIQPSEPRDSAVYFCASGLTPGSGYGYTFGSGTRLTVV.

The rearrangement links TRBV6-6 to TRBJ2-5; D not certain. The end of the DNA fits TRBJ2-7 better, so the J call may be wrong. The CDR3 has 13 residues. Germline V lookup: CDR1 MNHNY, CDR2 SVGAGI (reference sequence). The CDR3 DNA sequence: TGTGCCAGCAGTTACAGCGAATTCTACGAGCAGTACTTC. Its translation: CASSYSEFYEQYF.